Below are 13 T cell receptor beta chains sequenced from a single sample in a study of blood T cell repertoires in COVID-19. The table came from immunoSEQ multiplex PCR; TCRdb's copy has only in-frame clones and leaves some out. The data contain about 250,000 clones, under 90% of them singletons. The sample consisted of PBMCs or T cells enriched from blood (not recorded which). The source of these receptors is a man in his late teens or twenties who had recovered from COVID-19.

The V and J genes are TRBV7-2 and TRBJ1-1; 9 nucleotides line up with TRBD1. There are 13 residues in the CDR3. Trimming at V came to 3 bases and at J to 5 bases, leaving 1 base not matched to a gene. Per germline, CDR1 SGHTA and CDR2 FQGNSA. The CDR3 sequence is CASSLTGGTEAFF. The CDR3 bases are TGTGCCAGCAGCTTGACAGGGGGGACTGAAGCTTTCTTT.

This clone was found a few times. V usage is TRBV4-2 and J usage is TRBJ2-2; D uncertain. Germline V CDR1 and CDR2: LGHNA, YNFKEQ. The CDR3 consists of 14 residues. With 3 bases removed from V and 2 bases from J, the gap between germline ends came to 7 bases. The CDR3 coding sequence is TGTGCCAGCAGCCATTCGACAAACACCGGGGAGCTGTTTTTT. It specifies CASSHSTNTGELFF.

The J gene is TRBJ1-6, the V gene TRBV3-1 (or the pseudogene TRBV3-2); D possibly corresponds to TRBD1 (6 bases). The CDR3 is made up of 14 amino acids. Trimming left V 2 bases short and J 6 bases short, with 8 bases between. CDR1 is LGHDT, CDR2 YNNKEL, per germline (reference sequence). CDR3 DNA: TGTGCCAGCAGCCAAAGGGACATTAATTCACCCCTCCACTTT. It translates to CASSQRDINSPLHF.

The V call is TRBV7-2, the J call TRBJ1-1; possibly TRBD1 for D (6 bases). V was shortened by 5 bases and J by 5 bases, with 15 bases between the two germline ends. The CDR3 has 14 amino acids. CDR1 and CDR2 (germline): SGHTA, FQGNSA. In nucleotides, the CDR3 is TGTGCCAGCAGCAAAAATGCAGGGGAGACTGAAGCTTTCTTT. It yields the protein CASSKNAGETEAFF.

This chain connects TRBV30 to TRBJ1-3; D ambiguous. Germline V gene lookup returns CDR1 GTSNPN and CDR2 SVGIG (reference sequence). Between the trimmed V and J ends, which lost 4 bases and 0 bases, there was a span of 13 bases. This CDR3 has 15 residues. The CDR3 is CAWKPRVASGNTIYF. CDR3 sequence (DNA): TGTGCCTGGAAACCGAGGGTGGCCTCTGGAAACACCATATATTTT.

J is TRBJ2-6 and V is TRBV10-2; no definite D call. V lost 8 bases and J 0 bases, leaving 11 bases between the germline ends. Per germline, CDR1 WSHSY and CDR2 SAAADI. CDR3 length equals 15 residues. The CDR3 region has the DNA TGCGCCAGCTTTCGCGAGAGCTCTGGGGCCAACGTCCTGACTTTC. This gives the protein CASFRESSGANVLTF.

This rearrangement joins TRBV10-3 to TRBJ2-7, with D possibly matching TRBD2 (5 bases). Trimming shortened V by 3 bases and J by 1 base, and 10 bases separated the two germline ends. The CDR3 has 14 residues. Per germline, CDR1 ENHRY and CDR2 SYGVKD. CDR3 in DNA: TGTGCCATCAGTGAACGGGGTTCGTCCTACGAGCAGTACTTC. Translating it yields CAISERGSSYEQYF.

This clone showed up just a few times. This chain joins TRBV24-1 and TRBJ2-5; TRBD2 matches at 9 bases. From germline, CDR1 is KGHDR and CDR2 SFDVKD. The CDR3 totals 19 residues. V trimming: 2 bases; J trimming: 4 bases; junction bases outside the gene matches: 16. CDR3 sequence: CATSDSPGVAGERGETQYF. The CDR3 coding sequence is TGTGCCACCAGTGATTCCCCGGGGGTAGCGGGAGAAAGGGGAGAGACCCAGTACTTC.

The V gene is TRBV4-2, the J gene TRBJ1-6, with 10 bases lining up with TRBD1. The junction had 6 bases not matched to a gene; V was cut back by 3 bases and J by 7 bases. The CDR3 contains 16 residues. Germline CDR1 is LGHNA and CDR2 is YNFKEQ. CDR3 in DNA: TGTGCCAGCAGCCAGGGTCCGGGACAGGGGAATTCACCCCTCCACTTT. Amino acids: CASSQGPGQGNSPLHF.

The chain couples TRBV5-4 to TRBJ2-2; D is uncertain. Trimming shortened V by 3 bases and J by 7 bases, and 10 bases separated the two germline ends. The CDR3 extends over 13 amino acids. The V gene's germline CDR1 is SGHNT and CDR2 YYREEE (reference sequence). CDR3 protein: CASSSIVSGELFF. CDR3 coding DNA: TGTGCCAGCAGCTCCATTGTGAGCGGGGAGCTGTTTTTT. Full variable domain (outside the CDR3, taken from reference TRBV5-4 and TRBJ2-2): ETGVTQSPTHLIKTRGQQVTLRCSSQSGHNTVSWYQQALGQGPQFIFQYYREEENGRGNFPPRFSGLQFPNYSSELNVNALELDDSALYLCASSSIVSGELFFGEGSRLTVL.

The chain uses TRBV6-5 and TRBJ2-3, with 10 bases identical to TRBD2. Trimming removed 5 bases from V and 4 bases from J; junction bases left unmatched: 6. Looked up from germline, CDR1 is MNHEY and CDR2 is SVGAGI. CDR3 length: 15 amino acids. CDR3 in amino acids: CASSPRLAGSDTQYF. CDR3 coding DNA: TGTGCCAGCAGTCCCCGACTAGCGGGCTCAGATACGCAGTATTTT.

The chain recombines TRBV2 with TRBJ1-1; TRBD1 might be the D (6 bases). The CDR3 has 14 residues. Per germline, CDR1 SNHLY and CDR2 FYNNEI. V shed 4 bases and J shed 1 base, with 10 bases lying between them. This chain's CDR3 is CASSVEQGNTEAFF. The CDR3 nucleotides are TGTGCCAGCAGTGTGGAACAGGGGAACACTGAAGCTTTCTTT.

This chain joins TRBV19 and TRBJ2-1; 12 bases match TRBD2. There are 19 residues in the CDR3. V lost 3 bases, J lost 0 bases, and 9 bases stayed unmatched. CDR1 and CDR2 from the germline V gene are LNHDA and SQIVND (reference sequence). The CDR3 sequence: CASSMSPGTSGFSYNEQFF. The CDR3 coding sequence is TGTGCCAGTAGTATGTCGCCGGGGACTAGCGGGTTCTCCTACAATGAGCAGTTCTTC.